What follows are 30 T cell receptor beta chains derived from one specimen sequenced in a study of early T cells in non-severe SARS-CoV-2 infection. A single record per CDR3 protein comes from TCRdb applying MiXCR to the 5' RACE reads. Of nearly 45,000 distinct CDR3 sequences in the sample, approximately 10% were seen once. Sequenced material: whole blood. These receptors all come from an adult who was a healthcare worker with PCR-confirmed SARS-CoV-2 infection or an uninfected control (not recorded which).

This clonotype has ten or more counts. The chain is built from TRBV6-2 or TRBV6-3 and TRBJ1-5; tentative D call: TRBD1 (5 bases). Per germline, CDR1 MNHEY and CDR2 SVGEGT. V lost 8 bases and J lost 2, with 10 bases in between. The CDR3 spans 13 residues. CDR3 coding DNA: TGTGCCAGCGGGTGGGGACGCAATCAGCCCCAGCATTTT. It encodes CASGWGRNQPQHF.

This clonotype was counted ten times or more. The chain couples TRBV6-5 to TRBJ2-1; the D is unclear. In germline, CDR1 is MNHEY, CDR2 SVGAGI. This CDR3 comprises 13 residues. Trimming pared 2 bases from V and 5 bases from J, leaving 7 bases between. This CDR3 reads CASSYDRNNEQFF. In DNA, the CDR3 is TGTGCCAGCAGTTACGACCGAAACAATGAGCAGTTCTTC.

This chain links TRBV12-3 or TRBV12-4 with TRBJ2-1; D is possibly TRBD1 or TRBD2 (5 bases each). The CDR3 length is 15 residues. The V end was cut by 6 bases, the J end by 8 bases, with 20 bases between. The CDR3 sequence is CASREGIGRSDEQFF. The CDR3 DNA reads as TGTGCCAGCAGAGAGGGGATCGGGCGGAGCGATGAGCAGTTCTTC.

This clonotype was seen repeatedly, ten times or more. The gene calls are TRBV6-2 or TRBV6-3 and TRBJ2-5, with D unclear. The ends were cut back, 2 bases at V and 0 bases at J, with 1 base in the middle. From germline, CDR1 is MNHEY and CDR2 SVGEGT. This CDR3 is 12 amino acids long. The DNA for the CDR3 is TGTGCCAGCAGTTACGACCAAGAGACCCAGTACTTC. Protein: CASSYDQETQYF.

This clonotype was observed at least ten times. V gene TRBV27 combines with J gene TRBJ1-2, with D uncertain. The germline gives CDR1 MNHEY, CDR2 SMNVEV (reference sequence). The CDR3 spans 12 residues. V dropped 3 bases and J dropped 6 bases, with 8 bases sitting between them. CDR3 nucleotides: TGTGCCAGCAGTTTCCCCGGGGATGGCTACACCTTC. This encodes CASSFPGDGYTF.

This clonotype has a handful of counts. CDR3: CASSPEDGVNTGELFF. For the CDR3, the DNA is TGTGCCAGCTCGCCCGAGGATGGGGTGAACACCGGGGAGCTGTTTTTT. The gene calls are TRBV18 and TRBJ2-2; no clear D. Between the trimmed V and J ends, which lost 6 bases and 1 base, there was a span of 15 bases. CDR1 is KGHSH and CDR2 is LQKENI in the germline V gene. CDR3 length equals 16 residues.

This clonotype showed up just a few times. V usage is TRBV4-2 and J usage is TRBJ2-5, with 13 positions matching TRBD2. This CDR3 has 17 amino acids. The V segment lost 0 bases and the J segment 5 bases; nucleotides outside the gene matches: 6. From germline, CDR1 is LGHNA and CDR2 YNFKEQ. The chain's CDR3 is CASSQELAGGQMETQYF. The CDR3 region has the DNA TGTGCCAGCAGCCAAGAACTAGCGGGGGGGCAAATGGAGACCCAGTACTTC.

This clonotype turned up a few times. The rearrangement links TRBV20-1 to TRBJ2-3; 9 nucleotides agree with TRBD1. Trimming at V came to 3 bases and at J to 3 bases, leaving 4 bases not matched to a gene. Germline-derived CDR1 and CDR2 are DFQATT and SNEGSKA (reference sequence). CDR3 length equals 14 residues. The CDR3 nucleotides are TGCAGTGCTAGGGGGACAGGGATTACAGATACGCAGTATTTT. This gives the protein CSARGTGITDTQYF.

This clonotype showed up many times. This chain's CDR3 is CAWSEGTAGRNEQFF. In DNA form, the CDR3 reads TGTGCCTGGAGTGAAGGAACAGCAGGGCGAAATGAGCAGTTCTTC. The gene calls are TRBV30 and TRBJ2-1; D is possibly TRBD1 (5 bases). Trimming pared 1 base from V and 7 bases from J, leaving 17 bases between. The CDR3 extends over 15 amino acids. The V gene's germline CDR1 is GTSNPN and CDR2 SVGIG (reference sequence).

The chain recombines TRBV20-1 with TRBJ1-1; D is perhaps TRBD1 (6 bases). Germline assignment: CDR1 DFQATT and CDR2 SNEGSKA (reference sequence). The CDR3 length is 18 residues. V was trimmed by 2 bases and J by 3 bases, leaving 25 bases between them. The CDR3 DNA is TGCAGTGCTAGATCCCAAGGCCTGTGGGGGGCAAGGGACACTGAAGCTTTCTTT. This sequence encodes CSARSQGLWGARDTEAFF.

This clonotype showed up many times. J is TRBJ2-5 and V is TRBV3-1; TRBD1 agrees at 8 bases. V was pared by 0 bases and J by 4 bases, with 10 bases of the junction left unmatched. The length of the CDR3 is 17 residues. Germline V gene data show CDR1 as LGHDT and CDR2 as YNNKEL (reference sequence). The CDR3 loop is CASSQDRPNRGRETQYF. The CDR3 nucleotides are TGTGCCAGCAGCCAAGATAGGCCTAACAGGGGGAGAGAGACCCAGTACTTC.

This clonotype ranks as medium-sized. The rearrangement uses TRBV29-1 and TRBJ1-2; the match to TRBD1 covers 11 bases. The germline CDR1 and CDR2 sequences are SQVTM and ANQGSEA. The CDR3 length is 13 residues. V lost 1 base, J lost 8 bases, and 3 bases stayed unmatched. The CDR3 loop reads CSVEGTGGRGYTF. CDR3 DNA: TGCAGCGTTGAAGGGACAGGGGGCCGAGGCTACACCTTC.

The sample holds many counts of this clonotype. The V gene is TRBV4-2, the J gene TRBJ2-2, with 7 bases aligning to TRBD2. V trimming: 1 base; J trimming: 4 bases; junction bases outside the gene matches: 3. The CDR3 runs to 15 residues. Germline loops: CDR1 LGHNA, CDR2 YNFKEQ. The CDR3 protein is CASSQGAGPTGELFF. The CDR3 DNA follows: TGTGCCAGCAGCCAAGGAGCGGGGCCCACCGGGGAGCTGTTTTTT.

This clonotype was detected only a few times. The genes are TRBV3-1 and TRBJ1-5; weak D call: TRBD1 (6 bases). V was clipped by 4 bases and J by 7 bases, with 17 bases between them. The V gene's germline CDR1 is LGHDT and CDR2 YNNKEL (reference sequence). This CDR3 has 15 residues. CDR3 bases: TGTGCCAGCAGCCCGACCGGGGGCCTGGACCAGCCCCAGCATTTT. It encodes CASSPTGGLDQPQHF.

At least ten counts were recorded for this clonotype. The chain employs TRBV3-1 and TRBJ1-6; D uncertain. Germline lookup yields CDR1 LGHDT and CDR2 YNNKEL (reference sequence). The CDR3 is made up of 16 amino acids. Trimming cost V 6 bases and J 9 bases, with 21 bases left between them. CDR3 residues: CASSQRASFAGSPLHF. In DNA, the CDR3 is TGTGCCAGCAGTCAACGGGCCTCCTTTGCGGGTTCACCCCTCCACTTT. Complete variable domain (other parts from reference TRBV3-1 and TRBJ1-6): DTAVSQTPKYLVTQMGNDKSIKCEQNLGHDTMYWYKQDSKKFLKIMFSYNNKELIINETVPNRFSPKSPDKAHLNLHINSLELGDSAVYFCASSQRASFAGSPLHFGNGTRLTVT.

CDR3 residues: CASSTTEQGRGYTF. CDR3 in DNA: TGTGCCAGCTCAACAACGGAGCAGGGAAGAGGCTACACCTTC. This chain uses TRBV18 with TRBJ1-2; D may be TRBD1 (5 bases). CDR3 size: 14 residues. Trimming left V 5 bases short and J 8 bases short, with 18 bases between. Looked up from germline, CDR1 is KGHSH and CDR2 is LQKENI.

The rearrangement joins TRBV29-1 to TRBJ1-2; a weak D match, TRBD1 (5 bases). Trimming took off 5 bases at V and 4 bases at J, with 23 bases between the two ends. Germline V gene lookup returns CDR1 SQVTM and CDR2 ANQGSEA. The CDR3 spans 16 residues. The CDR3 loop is CSVNADSMGETYGYTF. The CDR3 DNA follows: TGCAGCGTTAACGCCGATTCAATGGGGGAGACCTATGGCTACACCTTC.

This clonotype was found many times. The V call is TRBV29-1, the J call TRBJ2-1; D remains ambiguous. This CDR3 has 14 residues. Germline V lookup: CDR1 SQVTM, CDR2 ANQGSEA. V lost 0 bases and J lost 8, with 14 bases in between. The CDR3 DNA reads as TGCAGCGTTGAAGATCCGGCAGGATTCGATGAGCAGTTCTTC. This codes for CSVEDPAGFDEQFF.

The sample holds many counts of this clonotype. CDR3 residues: CASSLAVLSTNEQYF. The CDR3 bases are TGCGCCAGCAGCTTGGCGGTTTTGTCGACGAACGAGCAGTACTTC. The V and J genes are TRBV5-1 and TRBJ2-7; no clear D gene. Germline loops: CDR1 SGHRS, CDR2 YFSETQ. Trimming pared 0 bases from V and 5 bases from J, leaving 15 bases between. This CDR3 has 15 amino acids.

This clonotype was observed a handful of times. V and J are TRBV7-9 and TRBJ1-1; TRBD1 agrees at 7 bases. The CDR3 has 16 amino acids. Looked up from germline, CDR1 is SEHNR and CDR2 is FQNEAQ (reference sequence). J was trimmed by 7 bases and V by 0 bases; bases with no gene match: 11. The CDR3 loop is CASSLASRQGFGEAFF. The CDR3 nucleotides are TGTGCCAGCAGCTTAGCGTCCCGACAGGGTTTTGGTGAAGCTTTCTTT.

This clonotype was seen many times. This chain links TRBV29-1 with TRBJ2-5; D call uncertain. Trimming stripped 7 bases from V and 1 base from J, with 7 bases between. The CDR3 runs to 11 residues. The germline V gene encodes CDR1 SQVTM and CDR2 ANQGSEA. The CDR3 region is CSAQTQETQYF. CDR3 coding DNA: TGCAGCGCCCAGACCCAAGAGACCCAGTACTTC.

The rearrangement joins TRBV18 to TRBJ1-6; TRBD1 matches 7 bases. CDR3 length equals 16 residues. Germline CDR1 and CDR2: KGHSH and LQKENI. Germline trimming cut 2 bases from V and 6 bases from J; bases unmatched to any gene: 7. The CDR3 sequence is CASSPSAGGINSPLHF. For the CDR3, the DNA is TGTGCCAGCTCACCATCGGCAGGGGGAATTAATTCACCCCTCCACTTT. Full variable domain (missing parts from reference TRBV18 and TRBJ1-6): NAGVMQNPRHLVRRRGQEARLRCSPMKGHSHVYWYRQLPEEGLKFMVYLQKENIIDESGMPKERFSAEFPKEGPSILRIQQVVRGDSAAYFCASSPSAGGINSPLHFGNGTRLTVT.

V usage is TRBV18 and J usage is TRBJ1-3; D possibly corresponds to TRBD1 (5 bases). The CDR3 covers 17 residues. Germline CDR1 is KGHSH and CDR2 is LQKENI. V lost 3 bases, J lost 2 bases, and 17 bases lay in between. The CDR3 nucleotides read TGTGCCAGCTCACCCCTTCCGGCAGGGAATCCTGGAAACACCATATATTTT. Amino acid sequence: CASSPLPAGNPGNTIYF.

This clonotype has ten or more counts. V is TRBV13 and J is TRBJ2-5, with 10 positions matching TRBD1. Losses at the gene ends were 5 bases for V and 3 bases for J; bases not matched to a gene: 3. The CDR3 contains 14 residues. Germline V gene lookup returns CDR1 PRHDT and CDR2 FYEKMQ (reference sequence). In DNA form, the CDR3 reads TGTGCCAGCAGCCGGGACAGGGGAAAAGAGACCCAGTACTTC. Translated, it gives CASSRDRGKETQYF.

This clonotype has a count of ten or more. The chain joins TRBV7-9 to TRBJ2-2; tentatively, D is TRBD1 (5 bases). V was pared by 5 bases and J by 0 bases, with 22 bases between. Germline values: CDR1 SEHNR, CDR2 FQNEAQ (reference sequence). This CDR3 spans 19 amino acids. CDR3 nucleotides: TGTGCCAGCAGCCTAACGCCCAGACGACAGTCTGCGAACACCGGGGAGCTGTTTTTT. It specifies CASSLTPRRQSANTGELFF.

For the CDR3, the DNA is TGCAGTGCTAGAGATCGGGCAGGCGGAAGGGTTAGCTACGAGCAGTACTTC. Its translation is CSARDRAGGRVSYEQYF. The V and J genes are TRBV20-1 and TRBJ2-7; D not resolved. Trimming shortened V by 0 bases and J by 3 bases, and 21 bases separated the two germline ends. The CDR3 loop spans 17 amino acids. Per germline, CDR1 DFQATT and CDR2 SNEGSKA (reference sequence).

CDR3: CSAMVAGALAFF. The CDR3, as DNA: TGCAGTGCGATGGTGGCAGGGGCTTTAGCTTTCTTT. The rearrangement links TRBV20-1 to TRBJ1-1; TRBD1 might be the D (6 bases). Deletions cut 6 bases from V and 10 bases from J, with 18 bases between. The V gene's germline CDR1 is DFQATT and CDR2 SNEGSKA (reference sequence). The CDR3 has 12 residues.

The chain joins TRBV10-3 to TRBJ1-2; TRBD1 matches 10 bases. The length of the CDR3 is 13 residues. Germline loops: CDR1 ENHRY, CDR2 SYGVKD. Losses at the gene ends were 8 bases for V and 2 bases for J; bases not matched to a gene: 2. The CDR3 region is CAIGQGDNYGYTF. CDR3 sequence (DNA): TGTGCCATCGGACAGGGGGACAACTATGGCTACACCTTC.

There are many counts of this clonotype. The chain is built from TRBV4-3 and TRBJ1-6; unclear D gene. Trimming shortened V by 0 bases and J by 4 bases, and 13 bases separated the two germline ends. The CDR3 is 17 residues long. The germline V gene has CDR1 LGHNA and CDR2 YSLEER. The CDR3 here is CASSQDLPGTYNSPLHF. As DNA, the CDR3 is TGCGCCAGCAGCCAAGATCTGCCAGGAACTTATAATTCACCCCTCCACTTT.

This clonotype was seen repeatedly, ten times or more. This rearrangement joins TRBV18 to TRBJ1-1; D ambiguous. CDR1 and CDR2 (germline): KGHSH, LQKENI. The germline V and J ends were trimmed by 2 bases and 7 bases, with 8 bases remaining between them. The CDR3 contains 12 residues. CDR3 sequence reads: CASSPGADEAFF. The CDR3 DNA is TGTGCCAGCTCACCAGGCGCTGATGAAGCTTTCTTT.